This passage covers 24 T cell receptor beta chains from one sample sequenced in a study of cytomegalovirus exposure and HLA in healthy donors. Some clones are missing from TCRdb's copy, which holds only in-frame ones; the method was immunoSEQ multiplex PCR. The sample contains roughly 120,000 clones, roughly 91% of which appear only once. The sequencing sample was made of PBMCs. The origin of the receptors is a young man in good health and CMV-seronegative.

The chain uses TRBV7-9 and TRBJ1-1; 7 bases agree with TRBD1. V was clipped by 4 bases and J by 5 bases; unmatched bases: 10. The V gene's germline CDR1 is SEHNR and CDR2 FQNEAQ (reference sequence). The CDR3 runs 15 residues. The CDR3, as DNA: TGTGCCAGCAGCTCCCGGGAACCACAGGGGACTGAAGCTTTCTTT. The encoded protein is CASSSREPQGTEAFF.

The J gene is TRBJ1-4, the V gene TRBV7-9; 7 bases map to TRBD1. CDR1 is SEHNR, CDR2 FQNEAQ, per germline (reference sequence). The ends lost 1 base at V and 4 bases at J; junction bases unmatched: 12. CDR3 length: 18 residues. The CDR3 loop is CASSLVGTALESNEKLFF. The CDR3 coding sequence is TGTGCCAGCAGCTTAGTCGGGACAGCCTTAGAGAGTAATGAAAAACTGTTTTTT.

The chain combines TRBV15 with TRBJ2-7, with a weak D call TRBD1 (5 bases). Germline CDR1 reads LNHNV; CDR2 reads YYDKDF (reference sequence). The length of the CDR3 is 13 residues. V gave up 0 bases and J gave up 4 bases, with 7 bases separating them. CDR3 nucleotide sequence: TGTGCCACCAGCAGAGACCCAGGGTACGAGCAGTACTTC. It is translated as CATSRDPGYEQYF.

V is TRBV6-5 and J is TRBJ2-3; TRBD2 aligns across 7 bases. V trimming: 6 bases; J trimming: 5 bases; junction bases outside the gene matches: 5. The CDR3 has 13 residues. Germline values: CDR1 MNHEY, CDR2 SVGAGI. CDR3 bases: TGTGCCAGCAGCCTCGGGGGGAGAGATACGCAGTATTTT. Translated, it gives CASSLGGRDTQYF.

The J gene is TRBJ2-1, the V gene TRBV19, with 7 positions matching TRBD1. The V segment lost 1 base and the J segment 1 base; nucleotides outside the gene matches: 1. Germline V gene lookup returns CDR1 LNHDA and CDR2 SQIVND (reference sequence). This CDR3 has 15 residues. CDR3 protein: CASSIARGSYNEQFF. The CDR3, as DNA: TGTGCCAGTAGTATAGCCAGGGGGTCCTACAATGAGCAGTTCTTC.

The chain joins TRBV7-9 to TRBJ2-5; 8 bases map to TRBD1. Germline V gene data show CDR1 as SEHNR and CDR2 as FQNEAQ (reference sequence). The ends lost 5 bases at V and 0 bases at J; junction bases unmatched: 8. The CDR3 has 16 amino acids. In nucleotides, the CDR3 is TGTGCCAGCAGCCCGCGACAGGGGCAGTACCAAGAGACCCAGTACTTC. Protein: CASSPRQGQYQETQYF.

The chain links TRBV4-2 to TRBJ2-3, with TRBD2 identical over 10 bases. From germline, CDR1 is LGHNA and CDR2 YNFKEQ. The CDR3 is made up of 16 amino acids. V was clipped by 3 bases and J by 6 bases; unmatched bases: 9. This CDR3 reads CASSQGAGGPRDTQYF. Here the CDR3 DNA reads TGTGCCAGCAGCCAGGGAGCGGGGGGGCCGCGTGATACGCAGTATTTT.

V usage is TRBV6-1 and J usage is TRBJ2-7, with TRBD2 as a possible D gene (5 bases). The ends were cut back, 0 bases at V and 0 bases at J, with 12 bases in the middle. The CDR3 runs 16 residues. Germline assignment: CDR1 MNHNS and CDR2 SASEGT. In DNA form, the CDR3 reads TGTGCCAGCAGTGAAGCGCAGCGGTCCCCCTCCTACGAGCAGTACTTC. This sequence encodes CASSEAQRSPSYEQYF.

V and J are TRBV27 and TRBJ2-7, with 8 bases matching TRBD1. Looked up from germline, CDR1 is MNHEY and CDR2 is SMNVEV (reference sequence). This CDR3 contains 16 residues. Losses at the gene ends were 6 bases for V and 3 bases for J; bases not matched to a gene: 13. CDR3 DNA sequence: TGTGCCAGCAGCCCCCGTAAAGGGACAGGACTCTACGAGCAGTACTTC. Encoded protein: CASSPRKGTGLYEQYF.

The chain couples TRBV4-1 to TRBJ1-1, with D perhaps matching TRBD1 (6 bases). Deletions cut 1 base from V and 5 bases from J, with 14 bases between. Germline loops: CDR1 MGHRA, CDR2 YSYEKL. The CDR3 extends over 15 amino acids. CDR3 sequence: CASSQGNRVGTEAFF. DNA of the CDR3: TGCGCCAGCAGCCAAGGTAACAGGGTGGGGACTGAAGCTTTCTTT.

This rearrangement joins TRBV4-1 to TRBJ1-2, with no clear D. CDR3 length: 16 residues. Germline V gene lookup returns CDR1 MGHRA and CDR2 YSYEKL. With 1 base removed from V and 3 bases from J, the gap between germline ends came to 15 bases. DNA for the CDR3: TGCGCCAGCAGCCAAGTATCCCGACTGGATTACTATGGCTACACCTTC. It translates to CASSQVSRLDYYGYTF.

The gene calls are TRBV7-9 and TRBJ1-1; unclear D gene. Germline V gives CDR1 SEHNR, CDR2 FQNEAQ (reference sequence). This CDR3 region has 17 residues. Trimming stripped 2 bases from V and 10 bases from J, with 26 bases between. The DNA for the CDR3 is TGTGCCAGCAGCTTACCGTCTCCCGTCCCCCTTAGTCGGGGAGCTTTCTTT. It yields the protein CASSLPSPVPLSRGAFF.

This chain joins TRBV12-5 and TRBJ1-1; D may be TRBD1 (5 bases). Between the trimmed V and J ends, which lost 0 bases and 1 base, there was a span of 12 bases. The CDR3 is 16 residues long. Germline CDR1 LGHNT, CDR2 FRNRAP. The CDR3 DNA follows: TGTGCTAGTGGTTTGGTACAAGGGCAGGGGAACACTGAAGCTTTCTTT. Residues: CASGLVQGQGNTEAFF. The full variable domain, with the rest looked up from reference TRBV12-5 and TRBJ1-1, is DARVTQTPRHKVTEMGQEVTMRCQPILGHNTVFWYRQTMMQGLELLAYFRNRAPLDDSGMPKDRFSAEMPDATLATLKIQPSEPRDSAVYFCASGLVQGQGNTEAFFGQGTRLTVV.

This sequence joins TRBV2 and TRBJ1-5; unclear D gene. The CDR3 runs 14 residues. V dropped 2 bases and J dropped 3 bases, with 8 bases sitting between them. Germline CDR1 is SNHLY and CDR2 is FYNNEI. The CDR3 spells CASSETSTNQPQHF. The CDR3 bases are TGTGCCAGCAGTGAAACGAGCACCAATCAGCCCCAGCATTTT.

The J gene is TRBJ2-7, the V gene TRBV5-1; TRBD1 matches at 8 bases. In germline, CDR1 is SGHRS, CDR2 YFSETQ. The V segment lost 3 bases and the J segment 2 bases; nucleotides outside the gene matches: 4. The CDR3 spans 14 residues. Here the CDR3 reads CASSSRDRTYEQYF. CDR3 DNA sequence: TGCGCCAGCAGCTCCCGGGACAGGACCTACGAGCAGTACTTC.

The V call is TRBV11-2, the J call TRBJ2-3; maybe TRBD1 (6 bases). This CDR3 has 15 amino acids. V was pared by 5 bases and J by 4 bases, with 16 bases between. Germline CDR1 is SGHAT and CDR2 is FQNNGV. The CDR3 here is CASSSGGSFSDTQYF. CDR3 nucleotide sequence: TGTGCCAGCAGCAGTGGGGGCAGCTTTTCAGATACGCAGTATTTT.

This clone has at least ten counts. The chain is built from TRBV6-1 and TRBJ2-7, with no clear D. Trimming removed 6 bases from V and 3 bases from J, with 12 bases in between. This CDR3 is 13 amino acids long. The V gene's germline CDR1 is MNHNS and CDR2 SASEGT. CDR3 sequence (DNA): TGTGCCAGCAGGGTTGGAGAAGACTACGAGCAGTACTTC. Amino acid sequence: CASRVGEDYEQYF.

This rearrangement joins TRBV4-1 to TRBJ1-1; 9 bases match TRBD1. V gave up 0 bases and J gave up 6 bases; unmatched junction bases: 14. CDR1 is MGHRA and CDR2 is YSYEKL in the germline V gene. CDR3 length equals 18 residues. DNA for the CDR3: TGCGCCAGCAGCCAAGAAATAGACAGGGGGATAGGGCTGGCTGAAGCTTTCTTT. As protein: CASSQEIDRGIGLAEAFF.

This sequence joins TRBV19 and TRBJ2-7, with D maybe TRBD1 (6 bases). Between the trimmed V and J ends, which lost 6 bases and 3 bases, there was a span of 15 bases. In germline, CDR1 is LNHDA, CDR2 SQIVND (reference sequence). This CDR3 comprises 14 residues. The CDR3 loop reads CASSDPGHGYEQYF. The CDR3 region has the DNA TGTGCCAGTAGCGACCCGGGACATGGCTACGAGCAGTACTTC.

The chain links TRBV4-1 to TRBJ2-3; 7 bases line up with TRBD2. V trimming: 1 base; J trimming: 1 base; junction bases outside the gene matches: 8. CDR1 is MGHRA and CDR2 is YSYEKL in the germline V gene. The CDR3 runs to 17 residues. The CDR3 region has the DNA TGCGCCAGCAGCCAAGCTACGCCCGCGGGGGGCACAGATACGCAGTATTTT. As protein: CASSQATPAGGTDTQYF.

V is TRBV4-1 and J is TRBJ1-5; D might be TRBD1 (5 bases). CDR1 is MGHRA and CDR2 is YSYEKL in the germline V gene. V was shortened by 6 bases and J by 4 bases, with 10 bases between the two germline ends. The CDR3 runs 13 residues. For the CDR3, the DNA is TGCGCCAGCAGTCCACAGGAGAATCAGCCCCAGCATTTT. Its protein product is CASSPQENQPQHF.

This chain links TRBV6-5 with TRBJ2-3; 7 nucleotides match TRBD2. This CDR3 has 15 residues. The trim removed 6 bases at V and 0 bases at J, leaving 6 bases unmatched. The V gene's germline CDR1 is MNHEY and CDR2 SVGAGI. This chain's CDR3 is CASSYQAGSTDTQYF. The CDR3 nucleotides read TGTGCCAGCAGCTACCAAGCGGGGAGCACAGATACGCAGTATTTT.

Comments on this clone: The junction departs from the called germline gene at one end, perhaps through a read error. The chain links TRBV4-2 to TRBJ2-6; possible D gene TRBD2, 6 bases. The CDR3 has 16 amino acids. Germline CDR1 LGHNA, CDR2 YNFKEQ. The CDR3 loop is CASSQEGGRGANVLTF. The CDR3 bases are TGTGCCAGCAGTCAAGAAGGAGGGCGGGGGGCCAACGTCCTGACTTTC.

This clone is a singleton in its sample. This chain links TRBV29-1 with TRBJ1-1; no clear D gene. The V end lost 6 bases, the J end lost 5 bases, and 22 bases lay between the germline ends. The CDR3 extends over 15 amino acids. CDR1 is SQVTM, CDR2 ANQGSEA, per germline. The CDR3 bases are TGCAGCGTGGTGGAGGACCTTCGGGGAGGGACTGAAGCTTTCTTT. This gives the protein CSVVEDLRGGTEAFF.